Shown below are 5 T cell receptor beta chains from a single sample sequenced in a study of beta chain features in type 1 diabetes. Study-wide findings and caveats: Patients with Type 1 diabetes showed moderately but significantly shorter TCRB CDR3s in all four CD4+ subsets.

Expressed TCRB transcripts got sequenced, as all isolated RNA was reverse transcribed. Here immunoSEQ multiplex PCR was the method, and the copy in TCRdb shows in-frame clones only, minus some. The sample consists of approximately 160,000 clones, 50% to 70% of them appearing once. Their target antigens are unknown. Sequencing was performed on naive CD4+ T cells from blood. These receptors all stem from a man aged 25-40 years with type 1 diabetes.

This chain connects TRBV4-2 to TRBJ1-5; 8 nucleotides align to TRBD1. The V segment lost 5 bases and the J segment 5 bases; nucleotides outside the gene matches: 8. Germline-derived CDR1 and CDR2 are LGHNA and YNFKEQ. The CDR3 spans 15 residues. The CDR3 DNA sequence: TGTGCCAGCAGCAAATCCGGGACAGGAGATCAGCCCCAGCATTTT. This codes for CASSKSGTGDQPQHF.

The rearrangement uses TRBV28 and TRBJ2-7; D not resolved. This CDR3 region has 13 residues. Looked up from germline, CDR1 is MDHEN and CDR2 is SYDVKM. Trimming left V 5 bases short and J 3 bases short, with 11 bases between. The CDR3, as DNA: TGTGCCAGCAGTCCCGATACAGTCTACGAGCAGTACTTC. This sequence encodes CASSPDTVYEQYF.

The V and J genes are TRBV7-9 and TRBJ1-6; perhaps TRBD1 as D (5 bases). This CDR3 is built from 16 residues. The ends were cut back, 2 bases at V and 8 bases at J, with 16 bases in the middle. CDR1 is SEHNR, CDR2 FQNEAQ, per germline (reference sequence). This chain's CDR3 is CASSLSLGAVDSPLHF. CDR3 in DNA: TGTGCCAGCAGCTTATCTCTAGGGGCCGTGGATTCACCCCTCCACTTT.

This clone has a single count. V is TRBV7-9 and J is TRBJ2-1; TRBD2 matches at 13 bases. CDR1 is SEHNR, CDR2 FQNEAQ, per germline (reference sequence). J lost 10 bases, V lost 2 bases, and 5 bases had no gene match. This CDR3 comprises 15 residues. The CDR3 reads CASSLRGLAGLEQFF. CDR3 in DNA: TGTGCCAGCAGCTTAAGGGGACTAGCGGGGTTAGAGCAGTTCTTC.

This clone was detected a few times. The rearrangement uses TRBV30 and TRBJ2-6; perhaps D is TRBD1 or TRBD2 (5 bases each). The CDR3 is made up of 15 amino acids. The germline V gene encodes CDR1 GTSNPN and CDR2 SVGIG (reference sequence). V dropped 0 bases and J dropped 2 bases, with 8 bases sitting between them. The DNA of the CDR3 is TGTGCCTGGAGTGTCCCGGGGCCTGGGGCCAACGTCCTGACTTTC. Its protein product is CAWSVPGPGANVLTF.